This T cell receptor beta chain was obtained from a study of blood T cell repertoires in COVID-19. As for the study in general: There were acute and convalescent COVID-19 samples, and they came from the United States, Italy and Spain.

In the study's own analysis: Nucleated cell counts were estimated from reference gene primer amplification. TCRdb's copy holds only in-frame clones and misses some; the assay was immunoSEQ multiplex PCR. The DNA was the basis for D and trimming; V, J and clone size are from that table. The sample has some 150,000 clones, about nine tenths seen once. Germline V lookup: CDR1 MGHRA, CDR2 YSYEKL. After removal of 3 bases from V and 4 bases from J, the junction contained 8 bases not matched to a gene. This CDR3 contains 16 residues. This chain links TRBV4-1 with TRBJ2-3; 9 positions agree with TRBD1. Sample: peripheral blood. The clonotype comes from a man aged 50 to 59 who had recovered from COVID-19. This CDR3 is CASSQEGTGSADTQYF. The CDR3 nucleotides read TGCGCCAGCAGCCAGGAAGGGACAGGGTCGGCAGATACGCAGTATTTT.